Below are 29 T cell receptor beta chains sequenced from a single sample in a study of T-cell memory formation after mild COVID-19. TCRdb called the 5' RACE reads again in MiXCR, with one record for every CDR3 protein. The sample yields around 450,000 distinct CDR3 sequences, 24% seen once. The sample consisted of PBMCs or a T cell subset sorted from them (not recorded which). The receptors come from an adult woman who had mild COVID-19 (a few samples of this study predate the infection). Cell type and time point are not known.

The table lists this clonotype with a few counts. V and J are TRBV4-3 and TRBJ2-1; 15 nucleotides match TRBD2. Germline V CDR1 and CDR2: LGHNA, YSLEER. The CDR3 is 16 residues long. J gave up 8 bases and V 4 bases, and 6 bases lay outside the gene matches. This CDR3 is CASSPGLAGGIHEQFF. In DNA form, the CDR3 reads TGCGCCAGCAGCCCAGGACTAGCGGGAGGGATACATGAGCAGTTCTTC.

This clonotype was counted only a few times. The chain employs TRBV7-9 and TRBJ1-1; no clear D gene. CDR3 length equals 15 residues. Germline CDR1 is SEHNR and CDR2 is FQNEAQ (reference sequence). Trimming removed 0 bases from V and 6 bases from J, with 14 bases in between. CDR3 sequence: CASSLALLEGAEAFF. The DNA of the CDR3 is TGTGCCAGCAGCTTAGCTCTACTAGAAGGCGCTGAAGCTTTCTTT.

This clonotype was detected only a few times. CDR3 nucleotides: TGTGCCAGCAGTGACAGGGGAGAGTTGTACGAGCAGTACTTC. As protein: CASSDRGELYEQYF. This chain joins TRBV6-1 and TRBJ2-7; the D gene is possibly TRBD1 (6 bases). Trimming shortened V by 3 bases and J by 4 bases, and 13 bases separated the two germline ends. In germline, CDR1 is MNHNS, CDR2 SASEGT. CDR3 size: 14 residues.

This clonotype was picked up many times. The rearrangement uses TRBV12-3 or TRBV12-4 and TRBJ2-4, with 7 bases fitting TRBD1. The CDR3 runs 14 residues. The V and J ends lost 5 bases and 1 base, in that order; junction bases with no gene match: 2. CDR3 DNA sequence: TGTGCCAGCAGTCCCAGGGGGGCCAAAAACATTCAGTACTTC. It is translated as CASSPRGAKNIQYF.

The rearrangement uses TRBV7-3 and TRBJ2-3; 7 bases are a match to TRBD2. In germline, CDR1 is SGHTA, CDR2 FQGTGA. Germline trimming cut 3 bases from V and 3 bases from J; bases unmatched to any gene: 6. The CDR3 is made up of 15 amino acids. The CDR3 region is CASSLYGRTTDTQYF. CDR3 DNA: TGTGCCAGCAGCTTGTACGGGAGGACGACAGATACGCAGTATTTT.

In its sample, this clonotype was seen a few times. The chain recombines TRBV20-1 with TRBJ2-7, with 10 bases that match TRBD1. V was pared by 6 bases and J by 4 bases, with 9 bases of the junction left unmatched. In germline, CDR1 is DFQATT, CDR2 SNEGSKA (reference sequence). The CDR3 is 14 residues long. Written as DNA, the CDR3 is TGCAGTGCCGCCCTCGGACAGGGGGGATACGAGCAGTACTTC. Translation gives CSAALGQGGYEQYF.

The chain uses TRBV5-1 and TRBJ2-1, with D unclear. V was clipped by 0 bases and J by 7 bases, with 14 bases between them. CDR1 SGHRS and CDR2 YFSETQ come from the germline V gene. This CDR3 has 15 amino acids. The CDR3 bases are TGCGCCAGCAGCTTGGCCGTGGTGGCTACAAATGAGCAGTTCTTC. Its translation: CASSLAVVATNEQFF.

There are a few counts of this clonotype. The chain recombines TRBV11-2 with TRBJ2-2; either TRBD1 or TRBD2 may supply D (5 bases each). Germline CDR1 and CDR2: SGHAT and FQNNGV. V was shortened by 5 bases and J by 6 bases, with 7 bases between the two germline ends. CDR3 length: 12 amino acids. The CDR3 nucleotides read TGTGCCAGCAGCCGGGGACCCGGGGAGCTGTTTTTT. Translated: CASSRGPGELFF.

In this sample, this clonotype turned up a few times. This chain connects TRBV24-1 to TRBJ2-6; 9 bases align to TRBD1. Germline values: CDR1 KGHDR, CDR2 SFDVKD. With 4 bases clipped from V and 0 bases from J, the junction kept 12 bases outside the gene matches. The CDR3 has 20 residues. The CDR3: CATSDSFPQGAVSGANVLTF. In DNA form, the CDR3 reads TGTGCCACCAGTGACTCTTTCCCACAGGGGGCAGTCTCTGGGGCCAACGTCCTGACTTTC.

This clonotype has more than one count but fewer than ten. This chain joins TRBV7-9 and TRBJ2-1; 8 bases map to TRBD1. The V segment lost 0 bases and the J segment 0 bases; nucleotides outside the gene matches: 4. In germline, CDR1 is SEHNR, CDR2 FQNEAQ (reference sequence). This CDR3 region has 17 residues. The CDR3 region is CASSLATGGHSYNEQFF. In DNA form, the CDR3 reads TGTGCCAGCAGCTTAGCCACAGGGGGACACTCCTACAATGAGCAGTTCTTC.

The rearrangement joins TRBV27 to TRBJ1-1; D remains unclear. V dropped 1 base and J dropped 1 base, with 10 bases sitting between them. CDR3 length: 15 residues. Germline V gives CDR1 MNHEY, CDR2 SMNVEV (reference sequence). The CDR3 DNA reads as TGTGCCAGCAGTTTATTCGGAAACGAGAACACTGAAGCTTTCTTT. Amino acid sequence: CASSLFGNENTEAFF.

The chain has TRBV18 and TRBJ2-7; TRBD1 matches at 8 bases. The V segment lost 3 bases and the J segment 2 bases; nucleotides outside the gene matches: 3. This CDR3 has 14 amino acids. CDR1 KGHSH and CDR2 LQKENI come from the germline V gene. The CDR3 spells CASSPTGATYEQYF. The CDR3, as DNA: TGTGCCAGCTCACCGACAGGGGCCACCTACGAGCAGTACTTC.

The J gene is TRBJ2-3, the V gene TRBV30; D gene uncertain. The germline CDR1 and CDR2 sequences are GTSNPN and SVGIG (reference sequence). The CDR3 covers 14 residues. V lost 3 bases and J 0 bases, leaving 10 bases between the germline ends. The DNA of the CDR3 is TGTGCCTGGAGCCCCTCGCGGAGCACAGATACGCAGTATTTT. It is translated as CAWSPSRSTDTQYF.

The V and J genes are TRBV11-3 and TRBJ1-6; no reliable D call. Trimming shortened V by 1 base and J by 9 bases, and 10 bases separated the two germline ends. CDR3 length: 14 residues. CDR1 is SGHNT, CDR2 YENEEA, per germline. The CDR3: CASSLGGHGSPLHF. CDR3 coding DNA: TGTGCCAGCAGCTTAGGAGGGCATGGTTCACCCCTCCACTTT.

V gene TRBV5-6 combines with J gene TRBJ1-2, with 12 positions matching TRBD1. V trimming: 4 bases; J trimming: 5 bases; junction bases outside the gene matches: 9. The CDR3 is made up of 16 amino acids. Germline CDR1 and CDR2: SGHDT and YYEEEE. The CDR3 region is CASSIWDRGLRYGYTF. The CDR3 DNA reads as TGTGCCAGCAGCATTTGGGACAGGGGGCTAAGGTATGGCTACACCTTC.

The rearrangement links TRBV27 to TRBJ2-7, with 8 bases aligning to TRBD1. With 5 bases clipped from V and 2 bases from J, the junction kept 5 bases outside the gene matches. The length of the CDR3 is 14 residues. Germline values: CDR1 MNHEY, CDR2 SMNVEV (reference sequence). The CDR3 loop is CASSTDRATYEQYF. CDR3 DNA: TGTGCCAGCAGTACGGACAGGGCTACCTACGAGCAGTACTTC.

The chain is built from TRBV7-2 and TRBJ2-7; D is uncertain. The V end lost 1 base, the J end lost 1 base, and 5 bases lay between the germline ends. CDR1 and CDR2 from the germline V gene are SGHTA and FQGNSA. The CDR3 runs to 13 residues. CDR3 sequence reads: CASSLVESYEQYF. In DNA form, the CDR3 reads TGTGCCAGCAGCTTAGTCGAGTCCTACGAGCAGTACTTC.

This clonotype was observed many times. The chain links TRBV12-3 or TRBV12-4 to TRBJ1-6, with TRBD1 matching 11 bases. The trim removed 6 bases at V and 8 bases at J, leaving 6 bases unmatched. The CDR3 is made up of 15 amino acids. CDR3 sequence: CASRLRGQGDSPLHF. The CDR3 DNA follows: TGTGCCAGCAGACTACGGGGACAGGGGGATTCACCCCTCCACTTT.

CDR3 region: CASVRTANTEAFF. DNA of the CDR3: TGTGCCAGTGTCCGAACCGCCAACACTGAAGCTTTCTTT. The rearrangement joins TRBV19 to TRBJ1-1; no clear D gene. The germline CDR1 and CDR2 sequences are LNHDA and SQIVND (reference sequence). The length of the CDR3 is 13 residues. The V and J ends lost 8 bases and 2 bases respectively, with 12 bases between them. The whole variable domain, filled in from reference TRBV19 and TRBJ1-1, reads DGGITQSPKYLFRKEGQNVTLSCEQNLNHDAMYWYRQDPGQGLRLIYYSQIVNDFQKGDIAEGYSVSREKKESFPLTVTSAQKNPTAFYLCASVRTANTEAFFGQGTRLTVV.

This clonotype has a count of ten or more. The chain has TRBV27 and TRBJ2-7, with D unresolved. Germline-derived CDR1 and CDR2 are MNHEY and SMNVEV (reference sequence). The V end was cut by 0 bases, the J end by 3 bases, with 6 bases between. The CDR3 consists of 13 residues. Here the CDR3 reads CASSLSRGYEQYF. In DNA, the CDR3 is TGTGCCAGCAGTTTATCGCGCGGCTACGAGCAGTACTTC.

The chain uses TRBV11-2 and TRBJ2-1, with D tentatively TRBD2 (6 bases). CDR3 length: 14 amino acids. CDR1 is SGHAT, CDR2 FQNNGV, per germline. V lost 0 bases, J lost 8 bases, and 11 bases lay in between. The CDR3 region has the DNA TGTGCCAGCAGCTTAGATCGCGGGGAGCATGAGCAGTTCTTC. Translating it yields CASSLDRGEHEQFF.

The rearrangement joins TRBV7-6 to TRBJ1-2, with D unresolved. Germline lookup yields CDR1 SGHVS and CDR2 FNYEAQ. V dropped 5 bases and J dropped 6 bases, with 13 bases sitting between them. CDR3 length equals 13 residues. CDR3 DNA: TGTGCCAGCAGCCCCGCCCTAGGGCATGGCTACACCTTC. Its translation is CASSPALGHGYTF.

The V gene is TRBV3-1, the J gene TRBJ1-4, with TRBD1 identical over 7 bases. Germline CDR1 is LGHDT and CDR2 is YNNKEL (reference sequence). This CDR3 is 15 amino acids long. J lost 8 bases, V lost 4 bases, and 10 bases had no gene match. Here the CDR3 DNA reads TGTGCCAGCAGCCCCCTGACAGGGATGGGCGAAAAACTGTTTTTT. It translates to CASSPLTGMGEKLFF.

This clonotype has more than one count but fewer than ten. The rearrangement joins TRBV7-9 to TRBJ2-7, with D unclear. The V end lost 8 bases, the J end lost 5 bases, and 16 bases lay between the germline ends. Per the germline V gene, CDR1 is SEHNR and CDR2 is FQNEAQ (reference sequence). This CDR3 has 13 residues. In nucleotides, the CDR3 is TGTGCCAGCTCTCAAGGGAAGAGCCACGAGCAGTACTTC. Its translation: CASSQGKSHEQYF.

The rearrangement links TRBV7-3 to TRBJ2-3; 13 nucleotides match TRBD2. The germline V gene has CDR1 SGHTA and CDR2 FQGTGA. Trimming removed 5 bases from V and 1 base from J; junction bases left unmatched: 3. CDR3 length: 16 residues. The CDR3 DNA reads TGTGCCAGCAGCAGGACTAGCGGGAGAGGCACAGATACGCAGTATTTT. As protein: CASSRTSGRGTDTQYF. The whole variable domain, remainder taken from reference TRBV7-3 and TRBJ2-3, is GAGVSQTPSNKVTEKGKYVELRCDPISGHTALYWYRQSLGQGPEFLIYFQGTGAADDSGLPNDRFFAVRPEGSVSTLKIQRTERGDSAVYLCASSRTSGRGTDTQYFGPGTRLTVL.

The chain is built from TRBV7-3 and TRBJ2-3, with D tentatively TRBD2 (5 bases). CDR3 length equals 17 residues. V was cut by 0 bases and J by 3 bases, with 16 bases left in between. Per germline, CDR1 SGHTA and CDR2 FQGTGA. In DNA form, the CDR3 reads TGTGCCAGCAGCTTAACGGGTCCGCGGGCCGGTACAGATACGCAGTATTTT. It encodes CASSLTGPRAGTDTQYF.

The table lists this clonotype with a few counts. The chain links TRBV5-1 to TRBJ2-1; the D gene is possibly TRBD1 (6 bases). The CDR3 totals 14 residues. Germline CDR1 reads SGHRS; CDR2 reads YFSETQ. Deletions cut 0 bases from V and 8 bases from J, with 12 bases between. DNA for the CDR3: TGCGCCAGCAGCTTGGCCACCAGGGGCCATGAGCAGTTCTTC. Translation gives CASSLATRGHEQFF.

This clonotype was seen just once. The chain carries TRBV9 and TRBJ2-7; 8 positions agree with TRBD2. Germline CDR1 SGDLS, CDR2 YYNGEE. Losses at the gene ends were 3 bases for V and 3 bases for J; bases not matched to a gene: 5. This CDR3 spans 14 amino acids. The CDR3 loop reads CASSATSGRYEQYF. The DNA of the CDR3 is TGTGCCAGCAGCGCAACTAGCGGCCGCTACGAGCAGTACTTC.

J is TRBJ2-6 and V is TRBV12-3 or TRBV12-4, with a weak D call TRBD1 (6 bases). This CDR3 spans 15 amino acids. V was cut by 6 bases and J by 5 bases, with 14 bases left in between. Here the CDR3 reads CASSLGQQRANVLTF. The CDR3 DNA is TGTGCCAGCAGCCTCGGACAGCAAAGGGCCAACGTCCTGACTTTC.